The present T cell receptor beta chain was sequenced within a study of response to subunit inactivated influenza vaccine (dated by TCRdb to the late 2010s). Regarding the study in general: Deep quantitative T cell receptor repertoire profiling was used in the study to track responses to a trivalent subunit inactivated influenza vaccine. What the authors observed across the whole study: The authors suggested that each seasonal influenza vaccination may recruit only a limited number of new T cells.

At the junction V is shortened by 2 bases and J by 5 bases; bases outside the gene matches: 4. From the germline V gene (reference sequence), CDR1 is MNHEY and CDR2 is SMNVEV. There are 14 amino acids in the CDR3, from cysteine to phenylalanine inclusive. Only the CDR3 portion is preserved as DNA: 42 bases, with reading frame beginning at the first base. Worth noting for this clonotype: The antigen it recognizes is unknown. Being one base from a much bigger clone, this may be a read error.

Receptor amplification or capture employed RT-PCR. Instrument used: Illumina HiSeq 2500. TCRdb trimmed public reads at Q25 via fastp, called clones via MiXCR and kept in-frame beta chains. Identical CDR3 protein sequences are pooled into one entry, listed with their most common genes and DNA. The sample has 860,000 or so distinct CDR3 sequences on record, about 20% of them singletons. The ten most abundant clones make up roughly 10% of the sample. The receptor's source is a man over 45 who received an inactivated influenza vaccine. Donor details come from another sample of the same person, matched by shared clones. The sample in question was PBMCs from blood, obtained more than 4 days after vaccination. Recombination connected TRBV27 to TRBJ2-7, with 9 bases aligning to TRBD1. The base sequence is TGTGCCAGCAGTTTAGGGACAGGGACCCACGAGCAGTACTTC. Translated, it reads CASSLGTGTHEQYF.